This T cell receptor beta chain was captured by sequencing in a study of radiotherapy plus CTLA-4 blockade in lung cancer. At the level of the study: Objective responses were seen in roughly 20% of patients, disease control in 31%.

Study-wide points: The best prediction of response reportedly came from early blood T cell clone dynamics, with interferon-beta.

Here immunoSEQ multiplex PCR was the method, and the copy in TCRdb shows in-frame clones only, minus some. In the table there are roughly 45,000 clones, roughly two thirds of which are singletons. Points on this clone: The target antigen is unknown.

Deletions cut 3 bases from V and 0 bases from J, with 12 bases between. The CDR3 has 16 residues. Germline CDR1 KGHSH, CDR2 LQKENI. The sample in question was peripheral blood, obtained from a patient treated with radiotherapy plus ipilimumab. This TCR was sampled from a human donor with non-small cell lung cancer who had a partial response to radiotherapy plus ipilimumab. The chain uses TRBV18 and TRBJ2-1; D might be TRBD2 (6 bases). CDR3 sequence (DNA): TGTGCCAGCTCACCGGGGGGTGGGAGCTCCTACAATGAGCAGTTCTTC. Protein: CASSPGGGSSYNEQFF. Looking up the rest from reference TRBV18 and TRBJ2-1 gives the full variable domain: NAGVMQNPRHLVRRRGQEARLRCSPMKGHSHVYWYRQLPEEGLKFMVYLQKENIIDESGMPKERFSAEFPKEGPSILRIQQVVRGDSAAYFCASSPGGGSSYNEQFFGPGTRLTVL.